The 18 T cell receptor beta chains below come from one sample, sequenced in a study of regulatory T cells in long-lasting Graves disease. Both iRepertoire HTBI primers and Arm-PCR of CDR3 regions were used to build the TCR beta libraries. Each CDR3 protein is one row after TCRdb ran MiXCR on the multiplex PCR reads. The sample includes 320,000 or so distinct CDR3 sequences, about 18% of them seen just once. The time point is: newly diagnosed GD, antithyroid drugs for less than 3 months. Isolated PBMC RNA provided the starting material for the TCR library. The sequencing here drew on peripheral blood mononuclear cells (PBMCs), taken at new diagnosis, from a patient treated with antithyroid drugs. These receptors originate from a female donor with Graves disease.

V gene TRBV11-3 combines with J gene TRBJ2-1; a weak D match, TRBD1 (5 bases). V gave up 5 bases and J gave up 6 bases, with 14 bases separating them. The CDR3 runs 14 residues. CDR1 is SGHNT and CDR2 is YENEEA in the germline V gene. The CDR3 coding sequence is TGTGCCAGCAGCCCCAGGGCCTTGGGCAATGAGCAGTTCTTC. This sequence encodes CASSPRALGNEQFF.

In its sample, this clonotype was seen a few times. The chain couples TRBV18 to TRBJ2-2; TRBD2 agrees at 11 bases. The CDR3 consists of 17 residues. The germline gives CDR1 KGHSH, CDR2 LQKENI. After removal of 5 bases from V and 1 base from J, the junction contained 6 bases not matched to a gene. Written as DNA, the CDR3 is TGTGCCAGCTCATTCACCGGGACTAGCGGGAACACCGGGGAGCTGTTTTTT. Translating gives CASSFTGTSGNTGELFF.

This clonotype has a count of ten or more. The V call is TRBV7-9, the J call TRBJ1-1, with 7 bases that match TRBD1. V lost 6 bases to trimming and J lost 8 bases; unmatched junction nucleotides: 9. Germline CDR1 is SEHNR and CDR2 is FQNEAQ (reference sequence). The CDR3 totals 13 residues. The CDR3 sequence is CASRNPQGPEAFF. The DNA for the CDR3 is TGTGCCAGCAGGAATCCACAGGGGCCCGAAGCTTTCTTT. The entire variable domain, with the rest obtained from reference TRBV7-9 and TRBJ1-1, is as follows: DTGVSQNPRHKITKRGQNVTFRCDPISEHNRLYWYRQTLGQGPEFLTYFQNEAQLEKSRLLSDRFSAERPKGSFSTLEIQRTEQGDSAMYLCASRNPQGPEAFFGQGTRLTVV.

This clonotype came up many times. This chain uses TRBV5-1 with TRBJ2-1, with 9 bases fitting TRBD2. Looked up from germline, CDR1 is SGHRS and CDR2 is YFSETQ. With 2 bases clipped from V and 3 bases from J, the junction kept 3 bases outside the gene matches. This CDR3 is built from 15 residues. The CDR3 is CASSFAGGGYNEQFF. Here the CDR3 DNA reads TGCGCCAGCAGCTTCGCGGGGGGGGGCTACAATGAGCAGTTCTTC.

A word on this clonotype: Just one base apart from a much larger clone, this may be a read error. Given the absence of the conserved phenylalanine or tryptophan at the CDR3 end, a read error is likely. J is TRBJ2-7 and V is TRBV3-1; 9 nucleotides line up with TRBD2. This CDR3 spans 14 amino acids. From germline, CDR1 is LGHDT and CDR2 YNNKEL (reference sequence). V lost 4 bases, J lost 3 bases, and 4 bases stayed unmatched. This CDR3 reads CASSRTSVSYEQYS. CDR3 in DNA: TGTGCCAGCAGCCGGACTAGCGTAAGCTACGAGCAGTACTCC.

As concerns this clonotype: It may be a read error: a sequence one base away is much more abundant. This CDR3 fails to terminate in the conserved phenylalanine or tryptophan, so it likely reflects a read error. The chain is built from TRBV20-1 and TRBJ1-2, with no clear D. CDR1 and CDR2 from the germline V gene are DFQATT and SNEGSKA (reference sequence). The CDR3 spans 11 residues. V was shortened by 8 bases and J by 7 bases, with 14 bases between the two germline ends. This chain's CDR3 is CSPIGVSGYTS. CDR3 DNA sequence: TGCAGTCCGATCGGGGTTTCTGGCTACACCTCC.

V usage is TRBV6-1 and J usage is TRBJ2-2; 10 nucleotides agree with TRBD1. V shed 8 bases and J 6 bases; nucleotides not matched to a gene: 3. The CDR3 is made up of 13 amino acids. CDR1 is MNHNS and CDR2 is SASEGT in the germline V gene. CDR3 loop: CASAGTGAGELFF. The DNA for the CDR3 is TGTGCCAGCGCCGGGACAGGGGCCGGGGAGCTGTTTTTT.

A few counts support this clonotype. This chain uses TRBV12-3 or TRBV12-4 with TRBJ1-1, with D tentatively TRBD1 (5 bases). The V gene lost 10 bases and the J gene lost 4 bases, with 19 bases spanning the gap. The CDR3 is 14 amino acids. CDR3 coding DNA: TGTGCCATACGGGGCCAGGGAACTGGCACTGAAGCTTTCTTT. This codes for CAIRGQGTGTEAFF.

This clonotype was seen many times. The CDR3 protein is CASSGPGQRTYNEQFF. The CDR3 DNA reads as TGTGCCAGCAGTGGTCCGGGACAGAGAACCTACAATGAGCAGTTCTTC. The chain carries TRBV25-1 and TRBJ2-1, with 7 bases identical to TRBD1. V lost 4 bases to trimming and J lost 2 bases; unmatched junction nucleotides: 8. The CDR3 runs to 16 residues. CDR1 and CDR2 from the germline V gene are MGHDK and SYGVNS.

This clonotype was observed at least ten times. The chain carries TRBV3-1 and TRBJ2-1, with D unresolved. CDR3 length: 11 residues. V was shortened by 6 bases and J by 8 bases, with 8 bases between the two germline ends. Germline CDR1 reads LGHDT; CDR2 reads YNNKEL (reference sequence). The CDR3 DNA is TGTGCCAGCAGTCATACTGATGAGCAGTTCTTC. Residues: CASSHTDEQFF.

This clonotype appeared many times. The chain uses TRBV3-1 and TRBJ2-1, with a weak D call TRBD2 (5 bases). Looked up from germline, CDR1 is LGHDT and CDR2 is YNNKEL (reference sequence). V lost 7 bases and J 9 bases, leaving 10 bases between the germline ends. The CDR3 consists of 11 residues. The CDR3 DNA reads TGTGCCAGCAAGGGCGCGGGTGAGCAGTTCTTC. Its protein product is CASKGAGEQFF.

This clonotype has ten or more counts. The V and J genes are TRBV28 and TRBJ2-7, with unresolved D. The germline gives CDR1 MDHEN, CDR2 SYDVKM. The CDR3 has 13 residues. The ends were cut back, 7 bases at V and 0 bases at J, with 10 bases in the middle. The CDR3 here is CASNAGFSYEQYF. CDR3 nucleotides: TGTGCCAGCAATGCAGGCTTCTCCTACGAGCAGTACTTC.

This clonotype was found many times. V usage is TRBV12-3 or TRBV12-4 and J usage is TRBJ2-7; 12 bases agree with TRBD2. V shed 3 bases, J shed 9 bases, and the junction held 12 bases outside the gene matches. The CDR3 is 16 amino acids. As DNA, the CDR3 is TGTGCCAGCAGTTTTTCGGGGTCTAGCGGGAGGGGCGGGCAGTACTTC. This translates into CASSFSGSSGRGGQYF.

A note on this clonotype: A much bigger clone sits one base away, suggesting this may be a read error. The chain couples TRBV10-3 to TRBJ1-1, with D possibly TRBD1 on 5 matching bases. CDR1 and CDR2 from the germline V gene are ENHRY and SYGVKD. This CDR3 is 15 amino acids long. CDR3 protein: CPSSAQTVMNTEAFF. CDR3 coding DNA: TGTCCCAGCAGTGCCCAGACAGTGATGAACACTGAAGCTTTCTTT.

This clonotype was seen many times. The genes are TRBV5-1 and TRBJ2-3, with 16 bases matching TRBD2. V dropped 4 bases and J dropped 0; count of bases not matched to a gene: 11. CDR3 length: 20 residues. CDR1 is SGHRS, CDR2 YFSETQ, per germline. The CDR3 bases are TGCGCCAGCAGCCCGGGACTAGCGGGAGGGCCGCCAACTAGCACAGATACGCAGTATTTT. It translates to CASSPGLAGGPPTSTDTQYF.

This clonotype was detected many times. The gene calls are TRBV6-2 or TRBV6-3 and TRBJ2-7, with 7 nucleotides matching TRBD1. CDR1 and CDR2 from the germline V gene are MNHEY and SVGEGT. This CDR3 has 15 residues. Trimming removed 7 bases from V and 0 bases from J; junction bases left unmatched: 9. This CDR3 is CASKGAAVSSYEQYF. For the CDR3, the DNA is TGTGCCAGCAAGGGGGCAGCGGTTAGCTCCTACGAGCAGTACTTC.

This sequence joins TRBV3-1 and TRBJ2-2, with 11 bases lining up with TRBD2. Germline assignment: CDR1 LGHDT and CDR2 YNNKEL (reference sequence). The junction had 9 bases not matched to a gene; V was cut back by 1 base and J by 5 bases. This CDR3 has 18 residues. The CDR3: CASSQVGTSGEHTGELFF. In DNA, the CDR3 is TGTGCCAGCAGCCAAGTTGGGACTAGCGGAGAACATACCGGGGAGCTGTTTTTT. Supplemented by reference TRBV3-1 and TRBJ2-2, the full variable domain reads DTAVSQTPKYLVTQMGNDKSIKCEQNLGHDTMYWYKQDSKKFLKIMFSYNNKELIINETVPNRFSPKSPDKAHLNLHINSLELGDSAVYFCASSQVGTSGEHTGELFFGEGSRLTVL.

In the case of this clonotype: This may arise from a read error, as a much more abundant clone is one base away. The V and J genes are TRBV10-3 and TRBJ1-2; no definite D call. In germline, CDR1 is ENHRY, CDR2 SYGVKD. V was trimmed by 3 bases and J by 7 bases, leaving 15 bases between them. There are 14 residues in the CDR3. The CDR3 region is CAISDGQSYCGYTF. The CDR3 DNA sequence: TGTGCCATCAGTGACGGGCAGTCTTACTGTGGCTACACCTTC.